This TCR beta chain was recovered during a study of response to subunit inactivated influenza vaccine. This clonotype showed up just a few times. TCRdb recomputed calls from the RT-PCR reads with MiXCR, one row per CDR3 protein. The table shows a few hundred thousand distinct CDR3 sequences, with 12% to 15% occurring only once. V was pared by 7 bases and J by 3 bases, with 10 bases of the junction left unmatched. This CDR3 is built from 16 residues. Germline CDR1 reads MNHNS; CDR2 reads SASEGT. This clonotype was sampled from a man over 45 who received an inactivated influenza vaccine. The material was PBMCs from blood, obtained about 11 days after vaccination. The chain uses TRBV6-1 and TRBJ2-2, with 8 bases that match TRBD2. The CDR3 region has the DNA TGTGCCAGCATGACGACCAGCGGGGGATACACCGGGGAGCTGTTTTTT. Translation: CASMTTSGGYTGELFF.